This T cell receptor beta chain was recorded in a study of control samples from healthy donors and cancer patients. Produced via immunoSEQ multiplex PCR; TCRdb's table is partial and in-frame only. The data contain around 110,000 clones, approximately 90% of them singletons. The CDR3 is 15 amino acids. V dropped 2 bases and J dropped 3 bases, with 11 bases sitting between them. Germline V gene data show CDR1 as SGHVS and CDR2 as FQNEAQ. Sequencing input: blood. J is TRBJ2-1 and V is TRBV7-8; D remains ambiguous. The origin of this receptor is a woman in her 70s in good health. CDR3 in amino acids: CASSLIGYSYNEQFF. As DNA, the CDR3 is TGTGCCAGCAGCTTAATAGGGTACAGCTACAATGAGCAGTTCTTC.